The entry below gives a single T cell receptor (beta chain) sequence along with its context. The CDR3 consists of 14 residues. V lost 7 bases, J lost 8 bases, and 13 bases stayed unmatched. Per the germline V gene, CDR1 is MNHEY and CDR2 is SVGAGI. The source of the sample is a study of blood T cell repertoires in COVID-19. Original analysis: Reference gene primers were amplified, and this amplification served to estimate nucleated cell counts. Only in-frame clones appear in the TCRdb table, and some are missing; sequencing was by immunoSEQ multiplex PCR. Clone size and V and J calls were adopted from that table, with D and trimming inferred from the DNA. The sample holds about 23,000 clones, about two thirds seen once.

The gene calls are TRBV6-5 and TRBJ2-5, with TRBD1 matching 7 bases. Material for sequencing was peripheral blood. This TCR was recovered from an elderly woman with acute or convalescent COVID-19. In nucleotides, the CDR3 is TGTGCCAGCACCCATACAGGGGTTAGGGGAACCCAGTACTTC. As protein: CASTHTGVRGTQYF.